The T cell receptor beta chain under discussion was sequenced for a study of vaccination and CD4 T cells after COVID-19. Study information: Median time from COVID diagnosis to post-COVID sampling was roughly 100 days (35 to 161).

This clonotype occurred a few times. Antigen: not known. Trimming left V 1 base short and J 0 bases short, with 12 bases between. The germline V gene encodes CDR1 SNHLY and CDR2 FYNNEI. The CDR3 totals 16 residues. Treatment defined: approximately 10-day PBMC culture with coronavirus spike peptide pools or control peptides (ViraFEST assay). With roughly 10 ug/ml peptide pools and roughly 10 IU/ml IL-2, PBMCs were cultured at about 1.9 million per well. The Oncomine TCR Beta short-read assay was what sequenced the DNA obtained from cultured CD4+ T cells. TCRdb reanalysed the PCR reads using MiXCR and keeps one entry per CDR3 protein. Of just under 20,000 distinct CDR3 sequences listed, roughly 29% are singletons.

The rearrangement uses TRBV2 and TRBJ2-5; tentatively, D is TRBD2 (6 bases). The TCR was taken from a human donor with COVID-19. Sequenced input: cultured CD4+ T cells from blood. The CDR3 here is CASSEEAGLYQETQYF. CDR3 nucleotides: TGTGCCAGCAGTGAAGAGGCGGGGTTGTACCAAGAGACCCAGTACTTC.